Below, 14 T cell receptor beta chains from the same sample are listed, as sequenced in a study of blood T cell repertoires in COVID-19. The repertoire was sequenced with immunoSEQ multiplex PCR; TCRdb's copy has only in-frame clones and lacks some. The sample has over 45,000 clones; roughly 82% are singletons. The sequenced material came from peripheral blood. The receptors originated from a man aged 40-50 years with acute or convalescent COVID-19.

The chain joins TRBV9 to TRBJ2-1; the match to TRBD2 covers 8 bases. Trimming removed 0 bases from V and 4 bases from J; junction bases left unmatched: 3. The CDR3 has 15 amino acids. Germline lookup yields CDR1 SGDLS and CDR2 YYNGEE. The CDR3: CASSVDPSGYNEQFF. The CDR3 DNA reads as TGTGCCAGCAGCGTAGACCCTAGCGGGTACAATGAGCAGTTCTTC.

The chain is built from TRBV2 and TRBJ2-1; 7 bases line up with TRBD2. Trimming took 3 bases from V and 4 from J; bases not matched to a gene: 3. In germline, CDR1 is SNHLY, CDR2 FYNNEI. The CDR3 has 14 residues. In nucleotides, the CDR3 is TGTGCCAGCAGTGACAGCGGGGATTACAATGAGCAGTTCTTC. Translated: CASSDSGDYNEQFF.

The CDR3 DNA sequence: TGCGCCAGCAGCTCCGGACAGCAGACCATGGATGAGCAGTTCTTC. It specifies CASSSGQQTMDEQFF. J is TRBJ2-1 and V is TRBV5-1; a weak D match, TRBD1 (6 bases). The V end lost 3 bases, the J end lost 8 bases, and 18 bases lay between the germline ends. This CDR3 is 15 amino acids long. Germline CDR1 SGHRS, CDR2 YFSETQ.

This rearrangement joins TRBV19 to TRBJ2-1; TRBD2 agrees at 11 bases. This CDR3 spans 13 amino acids. The V gene end was trimmed by 7 bases and the J gene end by 10 bases; junction bases not matched to a gene: 6. Germline V gives CDR1 LNHDA, CDR2 SQIVND (reference sequence). The CDR3 sequence is CASTSGGLPEQFF. The CDR3, as DNA: TGTGCCAGTACTAGCGGGGGGCTCCCGGAGCAGTTCTTC.

The chain recombines TRBV19 with TRBJ1-2, with D perhaps TRBD1 (5 bases). Trimming shortened V by 3 bases and J by 2 bases, and 10 bases separated the two germline ends. The CDR3 covers 14 residues. Germline-derived CDR1 and CDR2 are LNHDA and SQIVND (reference sequence). The CDR3 region is CASSMFQGNYGYTF. Here the CDR3 DNA reads TGTGCCAGTAGTATGTTTCAGGGAAACTATGGCTACACCTTC.

This rearrangement joins TRBV6-1 to TRBJ2-5, with 11 bases identical to TRBD2. The CDR3 consists of 19 residues. Trimming took 4 bases from V and 1 from J; bases not matched to a gene: 14. Germline lookup yields CDR1 MNHNS and CDR2 SASEGT. In DNA, the CDR3 is TGTGCCAGCAGTGGGGGACGACTAGCGGGGACTGTTATCCAAGAGACCCAGTACTTC. Encoded protein: CASSGGRLAGTVIQETQYF.

The gene calls are TRBV6-1 and TRBJ1-2; D is perhaps TRBD1 (5 bases). Germline V gene sequence: CDR1 MNHNS, CDR2 SASEGT. V gave up 0 bases and J gave up 4 bases, with 6 bases separating them. The CDR3 is made up of 13 amino acids. CDR3 region: CASSEARGYGYTF. The CDR3 coding sequence is TGTGCCAGCAGTGAAGCAAGGGGCTATGGCTACACCTTC.

The chain is built from TRBV6-5 and TRBJ2-3; a possible D gene is TRBD2 (5 bases). The CDR3 runs to 13 residues. The V gene's germline CDR1 is MNHEY and CDR2 SVGAGI. Trimming took 4 bases from V and 2 from J, leaving 7 bases between them. CDR3 DNA: TGTGCCAGCAGTTCGGGAATCACAGATACGCAGTATTTT. This gives the protein CASSSGITDTQYF.

The chain carries TRBV29-1 and TRBJ2-3; 9 bases line up with TRBD2. The CDR3 covers 15 residues. The trim removed 5 bases at V and 0 bases at J, leaving 6 bases unmatched. Germline V gives CDR1 SQVTM, CDR2 ANQGSEA. In DNA, the CDR3 is TGCAGCGTTCCAGGGACTAGCCGGAGCACAGATACGCAGTATTTT. Amino acid sequence: CSVPGTSRSTDTQYF.

This rearrangement joins TRBV5-1 to TRBJ1-4, with no clear D. The germline CDR1 and CDR2 sequences are SGHRS and YFSETQ. Trimming removed 2 bases from V and 2 bases from J, with 10 bases in between. The CDR3 consists of 15 residues. The CDR3 spells CASSFQWATNEKLFF. DNA of the CDR3: TGCGCCAGCAGCTTCCAGTGGGCGACTAATGAAAAACTGTTTTTT. Combining the CDR3 with reference TRBV5-1 and TRBJ1-4 gives the whole variable domain KAGVTQTPRYLIKTRGQQVTLSCSPISGHRSVSWYQQTPGQGLQFLFEYFSETQRNKGNFPGRFSGRQFSNSRSEMNVSTLELGDSALYLCASSFQWATNEKLFFGSGTQLSVL.

The chain recombines TRBV7-8 with TRBJ2-7; D gene ambiguous. Germline loops: CDR1 SGHVS, CDR2 FQNEAQ. Trimming took 5 bases from V and 2 from J, leaving 4 bases between them. The CDR3 runs 11 residues. The CDR3 sequence: CASSPAYEQYF. The CDR3 DNA is TGTGCCAGCAGCCCAGCCTACGAGCAGTACTTC. The whole variable domain, filled in from reference TRBV7-8 and TRBJ2-7, reads GAGVSQSPRYKVAKRGQDVALRCDPISGHVSLFWYQQALGQGPEFLTYFQNEAQLDKSGLPSDRFFAERPEGSVSTLKIQRTQQEDSAVYLCASSPAYEQYFGPGTRLTVT.

The CDR3 here is CASSLFGELSGYTF. The CDR3 coding sequence is TGCGCCAGCAGCTTGTTTGGGGAGCTCAGTGGCTACACCTTC. This chain uses TRBV5-1 with TRBJ1-2; D is unclear. The CDR3 loop spans 14 amino acids. CDR1 is SGHRS, CDR2 YFSETQ, per germline. With 1 base removed from V and 7 bases from J, the gap between germline ends came to 14 bases.

The chain joins TRBV4-2 to TRBJ2-3; TRBD2 aligns across 10 bases. V gave up 1 base and J gave up 4 bases; unmatched junction bases: 5. Per the germline V gene, CDR1 is LGHNA and CDR2 is YNFKEQ. CDR3 length: 16 amino acids. CDR3 region: CASSQGSGGAPDTQYF. The CDR3 DNA reads as TGTGCCAGCAGCCAAGGAAGCGGGGGGGCCCCAGATACGCAGTATTTT.

This clone was counted a single time. The V call is TRBV5-6, the J call TRBJ1-4; no definite D call. The CDR3 is made up of 15 amino acids. V shed 2 bases and J shed 7 bases, with 15 bases lying between them. The germline V gene encodes CDR1 SGHDT and CDR2 YYEEEE. The CDR3 sequence: CASSLGSGLGEKLFF. In nucleotides, the CDR3 is TGTGCCAGCAGCTTAGGTTCGGGTCTCGGTGAAAAACTGTTTTTT.